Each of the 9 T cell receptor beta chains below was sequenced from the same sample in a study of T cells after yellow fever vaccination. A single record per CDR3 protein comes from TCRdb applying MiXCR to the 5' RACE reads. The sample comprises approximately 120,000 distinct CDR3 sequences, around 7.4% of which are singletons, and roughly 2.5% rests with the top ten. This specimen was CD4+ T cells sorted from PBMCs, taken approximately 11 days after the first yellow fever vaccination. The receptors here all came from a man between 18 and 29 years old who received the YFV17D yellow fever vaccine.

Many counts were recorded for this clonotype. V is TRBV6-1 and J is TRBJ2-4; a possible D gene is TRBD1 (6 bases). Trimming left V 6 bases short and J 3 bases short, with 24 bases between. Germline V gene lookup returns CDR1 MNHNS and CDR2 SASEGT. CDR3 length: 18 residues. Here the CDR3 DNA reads TGTGCCAGCAGAAAGGGGGTCTTCGGGTCCTGGGTCAAAAACATTCAGTACTTC. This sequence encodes CASRKGVFGSWVKNIQYF.

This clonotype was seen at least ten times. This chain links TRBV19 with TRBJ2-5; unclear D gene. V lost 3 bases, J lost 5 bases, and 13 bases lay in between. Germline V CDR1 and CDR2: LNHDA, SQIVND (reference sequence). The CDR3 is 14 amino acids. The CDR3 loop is CASSILTSPETQYF. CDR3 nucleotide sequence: TGTGCCAGTAGTATTTTGACATCGCCGGAGACCCAGTACTTC.

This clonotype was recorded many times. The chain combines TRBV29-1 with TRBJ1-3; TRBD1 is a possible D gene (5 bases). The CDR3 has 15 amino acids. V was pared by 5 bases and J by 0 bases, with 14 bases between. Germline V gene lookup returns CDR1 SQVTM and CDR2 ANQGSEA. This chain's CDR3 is CSVSGGPSSGNTIYF. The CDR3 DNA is TGCAGCGTTTCTGGGGGACCTTCCTCTGGAAACACCATATATTTT. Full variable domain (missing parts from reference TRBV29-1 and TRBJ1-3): SAVISQKPSRDICQRGTSLTIQCQVDSQVTMMFWYRQQPGQSLTLIATANQGSEATYESGFVIDKFPISRPNLTFSTLTVSNMSPEDSSIYLCSVSGGPSSGNTIYFGEGSWLTVV.

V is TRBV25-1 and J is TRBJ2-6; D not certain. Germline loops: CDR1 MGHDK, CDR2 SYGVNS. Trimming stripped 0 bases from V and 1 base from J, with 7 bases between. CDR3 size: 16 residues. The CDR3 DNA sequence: TGTGCCAGCAGTGAATATGTGGGGTCTGGGGCCAACGTCCTGACTTTC. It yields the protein CASSEYVGSGANVLTF.

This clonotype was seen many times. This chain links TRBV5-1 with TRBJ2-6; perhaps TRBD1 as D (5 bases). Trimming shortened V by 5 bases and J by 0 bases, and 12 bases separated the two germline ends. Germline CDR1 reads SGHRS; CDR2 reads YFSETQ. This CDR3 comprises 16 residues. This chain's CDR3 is CASRSTGNSGANVLTF. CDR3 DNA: TGCGCCAGCAGGTCCACAGGCAACTCTGGGGCCAACGTCCTGACTTTC.

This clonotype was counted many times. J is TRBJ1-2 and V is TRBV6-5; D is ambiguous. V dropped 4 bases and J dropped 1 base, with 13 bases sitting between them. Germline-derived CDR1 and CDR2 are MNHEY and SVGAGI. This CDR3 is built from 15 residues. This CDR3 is CASSSVKDYNYGYTF. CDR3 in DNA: TGTGCCAGCAGTTCGGTGAAGGATTATAACTATGGCTACACCTTC.

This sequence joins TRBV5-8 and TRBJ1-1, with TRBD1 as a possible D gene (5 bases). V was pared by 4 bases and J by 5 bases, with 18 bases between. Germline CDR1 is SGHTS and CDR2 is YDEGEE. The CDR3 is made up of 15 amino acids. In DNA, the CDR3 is TGTGCCAGCAGCGCTCCACCGGGCAGGGAGACTGAAGCTTTCTTT. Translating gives CASSAPPGRETEAFF. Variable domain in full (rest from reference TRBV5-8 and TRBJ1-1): EAGVTQSPTHLIKTRGQQATLRCSPISGHTSVYWYQQALGLGLQFLLWYDEGEERNRGNFPPRFSGRQFPNYSSELNVNALELEDSALYLCASSAPPGRETEAFFGQGTRLTVV.

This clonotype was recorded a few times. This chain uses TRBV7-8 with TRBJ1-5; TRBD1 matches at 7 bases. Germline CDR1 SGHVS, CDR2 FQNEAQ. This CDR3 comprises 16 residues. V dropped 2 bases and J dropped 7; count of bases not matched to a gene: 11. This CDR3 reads CASSLWETGMGQPQHF. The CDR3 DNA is TGTGCCAGCAGCTTATGGGAGACAGGGATGGGGCAGCCCCAGCATTTT.

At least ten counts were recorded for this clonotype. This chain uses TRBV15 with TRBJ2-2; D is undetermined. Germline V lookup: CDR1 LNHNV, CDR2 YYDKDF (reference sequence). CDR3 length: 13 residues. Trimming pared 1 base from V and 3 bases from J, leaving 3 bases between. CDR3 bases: TGTGCCACCAGCAGAGCAGACACCGGGGAGCTGTTTTTT. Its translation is CATSRADTGELFF.